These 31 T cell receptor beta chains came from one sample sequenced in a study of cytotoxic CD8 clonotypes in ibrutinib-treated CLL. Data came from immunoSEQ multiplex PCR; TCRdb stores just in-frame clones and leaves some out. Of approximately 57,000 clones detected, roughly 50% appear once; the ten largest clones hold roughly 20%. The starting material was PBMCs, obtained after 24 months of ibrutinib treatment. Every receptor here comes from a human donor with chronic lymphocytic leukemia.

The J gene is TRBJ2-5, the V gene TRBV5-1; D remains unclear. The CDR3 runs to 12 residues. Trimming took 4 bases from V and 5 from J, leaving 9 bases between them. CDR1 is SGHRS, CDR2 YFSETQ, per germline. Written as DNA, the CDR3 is TGCGCCAGCAGCGCCCTCCTGGAGACCCAGTACTTC. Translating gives CASSALLETQYF.

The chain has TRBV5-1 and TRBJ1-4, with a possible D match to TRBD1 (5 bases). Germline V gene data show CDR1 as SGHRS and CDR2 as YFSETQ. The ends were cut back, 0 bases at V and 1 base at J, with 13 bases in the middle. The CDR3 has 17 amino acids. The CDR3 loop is CASSLAMGGGTNEKLFF. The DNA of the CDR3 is TGCGCCAGCAGCTTGGCTATGGGGGGTGGAACTAATGAAAAACTGTTTTTT.

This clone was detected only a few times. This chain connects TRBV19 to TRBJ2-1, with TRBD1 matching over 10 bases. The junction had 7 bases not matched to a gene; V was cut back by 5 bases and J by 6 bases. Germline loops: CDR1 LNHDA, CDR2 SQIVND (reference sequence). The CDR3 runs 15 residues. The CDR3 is CASSSTTGGFNEQFF. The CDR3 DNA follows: TGTGCCAGTAGTTCAACGACAGGGGGCTTCAATGAGCAGTTCTTC.

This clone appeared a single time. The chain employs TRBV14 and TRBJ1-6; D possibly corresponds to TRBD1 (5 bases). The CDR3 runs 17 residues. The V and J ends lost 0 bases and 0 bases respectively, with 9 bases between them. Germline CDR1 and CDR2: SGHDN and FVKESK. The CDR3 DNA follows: TGTGCCAGCAGCCAAGATTGGGGGAGCTCCTATAATTCACCCCTCCACTTT. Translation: CASSQDWGSSYNSPLHF.

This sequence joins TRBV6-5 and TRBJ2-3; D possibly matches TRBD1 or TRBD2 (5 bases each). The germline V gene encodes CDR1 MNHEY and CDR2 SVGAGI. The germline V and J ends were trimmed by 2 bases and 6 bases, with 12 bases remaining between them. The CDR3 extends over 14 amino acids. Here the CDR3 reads CASSYLPGTDTQYF. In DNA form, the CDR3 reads TGTGCCAGCAGTTACCTCCCAGGGACGGATACGCAGTATTTT.

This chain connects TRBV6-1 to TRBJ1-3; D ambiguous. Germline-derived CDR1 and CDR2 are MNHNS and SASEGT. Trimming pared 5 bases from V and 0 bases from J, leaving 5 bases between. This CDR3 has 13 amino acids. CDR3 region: CASSTSSGNTIYF. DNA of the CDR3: TGTGCCAGCAGTACTAGCTCTGGAAACACCATATATTTT.

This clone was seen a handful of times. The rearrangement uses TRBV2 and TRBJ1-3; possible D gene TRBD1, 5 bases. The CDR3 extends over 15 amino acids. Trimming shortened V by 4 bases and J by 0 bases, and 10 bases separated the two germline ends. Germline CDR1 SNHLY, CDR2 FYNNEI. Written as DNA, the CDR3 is TGTGCCAGCAGTGGACAGACTACCTCTGGAAACACCATATATTTT. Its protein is CASSGQTTSGNTIYF.

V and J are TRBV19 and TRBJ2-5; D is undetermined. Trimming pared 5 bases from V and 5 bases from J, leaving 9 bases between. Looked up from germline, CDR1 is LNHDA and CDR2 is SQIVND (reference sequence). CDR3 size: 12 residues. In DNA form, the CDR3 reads TGTGCCAGTAGTCGCCTGGGGGAGACCCAGTACTTC. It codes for CASSRLGETQYF.

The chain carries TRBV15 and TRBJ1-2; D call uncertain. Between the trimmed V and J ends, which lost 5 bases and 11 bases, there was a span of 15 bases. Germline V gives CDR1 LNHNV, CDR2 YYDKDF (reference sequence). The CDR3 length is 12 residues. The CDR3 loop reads CATSVSAASYTF. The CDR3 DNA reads TGTGCCACCAGCGTCTCAGCGGCTTCGTACACCTTC. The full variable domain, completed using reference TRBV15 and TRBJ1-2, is DAMVIQNPRYQVTQFGKPVTLSCSQTLNHNVMYWYQQKSSQAPKLLFHYYDKDFNNEADTPDNFQSRRPNTSFCFLDIRSPGLGDTAMYLCATSVSAASYTFGSGTRLTVV.

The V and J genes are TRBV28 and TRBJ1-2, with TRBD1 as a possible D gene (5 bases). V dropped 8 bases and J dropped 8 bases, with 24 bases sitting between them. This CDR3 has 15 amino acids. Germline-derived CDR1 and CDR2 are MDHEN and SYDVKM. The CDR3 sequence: CASEQPTAGMEGYTF. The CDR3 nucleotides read TGTGCCAGCGAACAACCAACAGCAGGGATGGAGGGCTACACCTTC.

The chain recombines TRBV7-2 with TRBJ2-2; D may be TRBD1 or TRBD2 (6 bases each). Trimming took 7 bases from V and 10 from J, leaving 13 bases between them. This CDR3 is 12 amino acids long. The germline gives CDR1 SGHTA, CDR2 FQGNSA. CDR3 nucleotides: TGTGCCAGCACGAAGGAGGGGGTGGAGCTGTTTTTT. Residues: CASTKEGVELFF.

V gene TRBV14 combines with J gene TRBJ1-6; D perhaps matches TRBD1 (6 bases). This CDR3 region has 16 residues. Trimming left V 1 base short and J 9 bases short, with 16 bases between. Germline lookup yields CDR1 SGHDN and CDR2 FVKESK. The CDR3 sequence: CASSQGWRGRGSPLHF. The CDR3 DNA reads TGTGCCAGCAGCCAAGGCTGGCGGGGGCGAGGTTCACCCCTCCACTTT.

The CDR3 here is CASSSRTGGINIQYF. For the CDR3, the DNA is TGTGCCAGTAGTTCGAGGACAGGGGGGATAAACATTCAGTACTTC. The chain links TRBV19 to TRBJ2-4; 10 nucleotides match TRBD1. The CDR3 contains 15 residues. Trimming at V came to 5 bases and at J to 6 bases, leaving 7 bases not matched to a gene. Germline V gives CDR1 LNHDA, CDR2 SQIVND (reference sequence).

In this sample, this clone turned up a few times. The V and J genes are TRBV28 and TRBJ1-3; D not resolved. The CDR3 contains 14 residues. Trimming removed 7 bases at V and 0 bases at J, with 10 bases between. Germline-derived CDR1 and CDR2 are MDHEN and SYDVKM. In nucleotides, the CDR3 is TGTGCCAGCACCAAATGGGTCTCTGGAAACACCATATATTTT. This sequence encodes CASTKWVSGNTIYF.

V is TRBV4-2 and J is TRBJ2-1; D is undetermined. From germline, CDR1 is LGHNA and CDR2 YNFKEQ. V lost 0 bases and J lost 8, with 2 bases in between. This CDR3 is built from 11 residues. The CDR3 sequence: CASSQEYEQFF. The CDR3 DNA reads TGTGCCAGCAGCCAAGAGTATGAGCAGTTCTTC.

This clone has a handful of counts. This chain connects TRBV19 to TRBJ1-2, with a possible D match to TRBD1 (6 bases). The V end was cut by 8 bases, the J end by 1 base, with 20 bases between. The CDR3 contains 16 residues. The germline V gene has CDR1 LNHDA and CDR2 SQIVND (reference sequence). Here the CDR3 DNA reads TGTGCCAGTCAGGGTTCCGGGGGCAAGGGTAACTATGGCTACACCTTC. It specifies CASQGSGGKGNYGYTF.

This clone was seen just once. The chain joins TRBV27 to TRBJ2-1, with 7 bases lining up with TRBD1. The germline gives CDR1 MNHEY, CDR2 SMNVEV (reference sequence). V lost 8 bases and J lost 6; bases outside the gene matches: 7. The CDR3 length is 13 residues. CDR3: CASLGTVSNEQFF. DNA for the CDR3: TGTGCCAGCTTGGGGACAGTGAGCAATGAGCAGTTCTTC.

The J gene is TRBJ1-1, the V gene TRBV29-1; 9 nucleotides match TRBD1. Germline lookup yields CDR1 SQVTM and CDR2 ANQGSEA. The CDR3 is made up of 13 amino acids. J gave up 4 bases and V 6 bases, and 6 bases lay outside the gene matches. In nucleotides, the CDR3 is TGCAGCGTCACCACAGGGGGCGGCACTGAAGCTTTCTTT. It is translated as CSVTTGGGTEAFF.

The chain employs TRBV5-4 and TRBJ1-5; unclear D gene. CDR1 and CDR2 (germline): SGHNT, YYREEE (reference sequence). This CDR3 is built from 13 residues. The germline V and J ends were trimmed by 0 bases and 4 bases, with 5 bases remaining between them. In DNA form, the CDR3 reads TGTGCCAGCAGCTTGGAGCTAAATCAGCCCCAGCATTTT. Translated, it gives CASSLELNQPQHF.

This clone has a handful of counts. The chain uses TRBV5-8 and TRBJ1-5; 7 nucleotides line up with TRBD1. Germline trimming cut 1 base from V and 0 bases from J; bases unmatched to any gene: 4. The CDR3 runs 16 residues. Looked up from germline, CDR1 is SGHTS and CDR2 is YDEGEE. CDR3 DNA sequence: TGTGCCAGCAGCTTGTATGCAGGGGGTAGCAATCAGCCCCAGCATTTT. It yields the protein CASSLYAGGSNQPQHF.

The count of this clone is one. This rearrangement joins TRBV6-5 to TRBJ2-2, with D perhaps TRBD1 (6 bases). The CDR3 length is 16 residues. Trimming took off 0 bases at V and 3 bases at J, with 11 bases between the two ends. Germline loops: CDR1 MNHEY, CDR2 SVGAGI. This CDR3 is CASSYSGGVDTGELFF. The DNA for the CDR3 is TGTGCCAGCAGTTACTCTGGGGGCGTCGACACCGGGGAGCTGTTTTTT.

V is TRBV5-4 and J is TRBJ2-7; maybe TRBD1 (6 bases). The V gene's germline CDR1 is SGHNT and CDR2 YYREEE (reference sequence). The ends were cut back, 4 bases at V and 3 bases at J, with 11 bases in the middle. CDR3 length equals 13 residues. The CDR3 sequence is CASSADRDYEQYF. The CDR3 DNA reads TGTGCCAGCAGCGCGGACAGAGACTACGAGCAGTACTTC.

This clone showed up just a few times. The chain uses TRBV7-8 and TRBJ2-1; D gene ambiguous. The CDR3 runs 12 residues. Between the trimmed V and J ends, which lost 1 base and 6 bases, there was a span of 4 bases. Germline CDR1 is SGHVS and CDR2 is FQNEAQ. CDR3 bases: TGTGCCAGCAGCTTAGTCGGCAATGAGCAGTTCTTC. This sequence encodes CASSLVGNEQFF.

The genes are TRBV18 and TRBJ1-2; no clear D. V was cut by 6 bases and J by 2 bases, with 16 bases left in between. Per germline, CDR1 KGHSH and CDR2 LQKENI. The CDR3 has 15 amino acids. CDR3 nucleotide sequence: TGTGCCAGCTCTACCATAGAGTCCAGCAACTATGGCTACACCTTC. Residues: CASSTIESSNYGYTF.

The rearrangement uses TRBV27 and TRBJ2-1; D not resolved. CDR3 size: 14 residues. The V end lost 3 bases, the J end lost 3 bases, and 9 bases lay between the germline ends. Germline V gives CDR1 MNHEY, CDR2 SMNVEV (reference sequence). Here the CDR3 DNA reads TGTGCCAGCAGTTTCTATTCGGGCTACAATGAGCAGTTCTTC. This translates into CASSFYSGYNEQFF.

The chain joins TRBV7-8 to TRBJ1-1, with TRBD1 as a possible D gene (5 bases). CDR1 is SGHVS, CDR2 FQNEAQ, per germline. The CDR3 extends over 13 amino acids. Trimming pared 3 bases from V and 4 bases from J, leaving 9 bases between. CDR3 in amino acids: CASSFLGGTEAFF. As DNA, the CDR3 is TGTGCCAGCAGCTTCCTCGGGGGCACTGAAGCTTTCTTT.

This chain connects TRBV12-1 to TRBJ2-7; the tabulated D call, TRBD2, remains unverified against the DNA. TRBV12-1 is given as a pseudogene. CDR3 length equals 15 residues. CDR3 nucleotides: TGTGCCAGCAGGGCGAGGCCAGCCGGAATCTACGAGCAGTACGTC. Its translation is CASRARPAGIYEQYV.

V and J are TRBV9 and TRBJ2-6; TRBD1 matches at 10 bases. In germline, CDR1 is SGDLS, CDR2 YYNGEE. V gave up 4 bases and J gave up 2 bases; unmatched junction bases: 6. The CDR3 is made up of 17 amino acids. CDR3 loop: CASSRDRGFPGANVLTF. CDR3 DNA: TGTGCCAGCAGCCGGGACAGGGGTTTTCCTGGGGCCAACGTCCTGACTTTC.

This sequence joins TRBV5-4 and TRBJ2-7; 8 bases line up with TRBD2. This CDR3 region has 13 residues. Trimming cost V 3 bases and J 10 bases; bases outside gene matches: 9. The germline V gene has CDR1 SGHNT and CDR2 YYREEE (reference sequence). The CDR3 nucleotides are TGTGCCAGCAGCTCTACGGCTAGCGGGTTACAGTACTTC. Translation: CASSSTASGLQYF.

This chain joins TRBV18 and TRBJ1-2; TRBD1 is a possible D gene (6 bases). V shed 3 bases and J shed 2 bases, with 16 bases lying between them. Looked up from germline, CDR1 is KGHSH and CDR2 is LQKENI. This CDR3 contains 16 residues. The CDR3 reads CASSPLKQGWNYGYTF. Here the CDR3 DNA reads TGTGCCAGCTCACCCCTGAAACAGGGATGGAACTATGGCTACACCTTC.

CDR3 in amino acids: CASSRRAFDRMNTEAFF. The CDR3 DNA sequence: TGTGCCAGCAGCCGGCGGGCCTTCGACCGAATGAACACTGAAGCTTTCTTT. The V and J genes are TRBV27 and TRBJ1-1; D is unresolved. CDR3 length: 17 residues. Trimming took 6 bases from V and 0 from J, leaving 20 bases between them. The germline V gene has CDR1 MNHEY and CDR2 SMNVEV (reference sequence).